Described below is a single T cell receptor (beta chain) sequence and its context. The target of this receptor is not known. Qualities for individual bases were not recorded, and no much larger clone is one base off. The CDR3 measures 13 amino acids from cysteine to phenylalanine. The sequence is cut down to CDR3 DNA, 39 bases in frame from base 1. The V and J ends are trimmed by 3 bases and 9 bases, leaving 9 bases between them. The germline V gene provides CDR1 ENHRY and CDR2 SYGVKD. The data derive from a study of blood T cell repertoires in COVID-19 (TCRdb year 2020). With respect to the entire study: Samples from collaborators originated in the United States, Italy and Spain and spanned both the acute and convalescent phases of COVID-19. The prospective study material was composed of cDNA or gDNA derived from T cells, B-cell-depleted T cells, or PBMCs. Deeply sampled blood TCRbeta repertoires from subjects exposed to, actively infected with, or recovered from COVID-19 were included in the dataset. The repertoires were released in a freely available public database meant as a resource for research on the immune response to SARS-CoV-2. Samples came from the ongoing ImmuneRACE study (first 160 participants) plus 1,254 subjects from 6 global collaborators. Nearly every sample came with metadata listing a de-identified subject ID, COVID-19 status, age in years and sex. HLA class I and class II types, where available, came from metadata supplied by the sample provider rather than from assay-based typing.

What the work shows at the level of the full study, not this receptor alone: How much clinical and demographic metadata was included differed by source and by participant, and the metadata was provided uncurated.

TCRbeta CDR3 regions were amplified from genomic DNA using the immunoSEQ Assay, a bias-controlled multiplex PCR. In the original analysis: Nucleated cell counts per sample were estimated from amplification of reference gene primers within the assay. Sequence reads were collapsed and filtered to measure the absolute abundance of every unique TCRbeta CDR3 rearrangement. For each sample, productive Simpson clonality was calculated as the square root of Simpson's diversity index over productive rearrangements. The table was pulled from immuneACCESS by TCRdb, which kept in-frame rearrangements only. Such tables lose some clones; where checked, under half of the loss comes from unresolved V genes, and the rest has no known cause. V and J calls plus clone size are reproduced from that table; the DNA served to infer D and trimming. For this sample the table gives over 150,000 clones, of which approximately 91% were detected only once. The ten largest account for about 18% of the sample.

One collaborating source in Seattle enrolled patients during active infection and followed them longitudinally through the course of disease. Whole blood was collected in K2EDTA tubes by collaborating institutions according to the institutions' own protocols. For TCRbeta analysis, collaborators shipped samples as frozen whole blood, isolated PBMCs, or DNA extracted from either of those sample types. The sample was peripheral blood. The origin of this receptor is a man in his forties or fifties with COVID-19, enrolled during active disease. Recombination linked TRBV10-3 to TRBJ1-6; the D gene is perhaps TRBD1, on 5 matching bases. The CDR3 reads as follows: CAISDRVSSPLHF. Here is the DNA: TGTGCCATCAGTGACAGGGTTAGTTCACCCCTCCACTTT.